The sequence of this TCR beta chain was determined in a study of cytomegalovirus exposure and HLA in healthy donors. General study results and limits: Listed as cytomegalovirus-associated were 150 or so TCR beta chains.

About this clone itself: Its target is unknown.

This CDR3 spans 16 amino acids. J gave up 7 bases and V 5 bases, and 11 bases lay outside the gene matches. Germline V lookup: CDR1 SGHAT, CDR2 FQNNGV. Sequencing used immunoSEQ multiplex PCR; TCRdb keeps in-frame clones, though not all of them. The sample lists about 110,000 clones; approximately 94% were seen once. The chain has TRBV11-2 and TRBJ1-5, with TRBD1 identical over 10 bases. This sequence was found in a woman younger than 35 in good health and CMV-seronegative. The sample comprised PBMCs. In DNA form, the CDR3 reads TGTGCCAGCAGCCCCGGTCGGGACAGGGGTGACCAGCCCCAGCATTTT. Its translation is CASSPGRDRGDQPQHF.